One and the same sample provided the 17 T cell receptor beta chains below, sequenced in a study of blood T cells in healthy people across ages. A sample-barcoded 5' primer and a J-beta primer mix were used in a second PCR of about 7 to 11 cycles. In TCRdb, the 5' RACE reads were re-called with MiXCR into one record per CDR3 protein. The sample comprises over a million distinct CDR3 sequences, around 59% of which are singletons, and 5% to 7% rests with the top ten. Sequences were obtained from blood. The receptors stem from a man aged 18-30 years in good health.

The chain has TRBV6-2 or TRBV6-3 and TRBJ2-7; no definite D call. From germline, CDR1 is MNHEY and CDR2 SVGEGT. The CDR3 is 12 residues long. Trimming pared 0 bases from V and 10 bases from J, leaving 10 bases between. The CDR3 sequence is CASSYSRTNQYF. CDR3 sequence (DNA): TGTGCCAGCAGTTACTCCCGGACCAACCAGTACTTC.

This chain uses TRBV29-1 with TRBJ2-3; TRBD2 matches 7 bases. The V segment lost 3 bases and the J segment 2 bases; nucleotides outside the gene matches: 5. Germline CDR1 and CDR2: SQVTM and ANQGSEA. The CDR3 spans 14 residues. DNA for the CDR3: TGCAGCGTTGATCCTAGCGGAAACACAGATACGCAGTATTTT. Residues: CSVDPSGNTDTQYF.

Concerning this clonotype itself: The junction and the germline gene differ at one end; a read error may be behind it. J is TRBJ1-2 and V is TRBV7-2, with D perhaps TRBD1 (5 bases). The CDR3 is 14 residues long. The germline V gene encodes CDR1 SGHTA and CDR2 FQGNSA. The CDR3 loop is CASSPGVRARGYTF. CDR3 sequence (DNA): TGTGCCAGCAGCCCGGGGGTGAGGGCTCGAGGCTACACCTTT.

The rearrangement links TRBV7-9 to TRBJ1-2; tentatively, D is TRBD1 (5 bases). Germline CDR1 reads SEHNR; CDR2 reads FQNEAQ (reference sequence). V was trimmed by 5 bases and J by 11 bases, leaving 12 bases between them. The CDR3 extends over 11 amino acids. CDR3 nucleotides: TGTGCCAGCAGCATGGGACCGCCTTACACCTTC. This sequence encodes CASSMGPPYTF.

This chain connects TRBV7-2 to TRBJ2-7, with D tentatively TRBD1 or TRBD2 (5 bases each). The V gene lost 5 bases and the J gene lost 4 bases, with 18 bases spanning the gap. Germline CDR1 and CDR2: SGHTA and FQGNSA. The CDR3 runs to 15 residues. CDR3 region: CASSRRDLNHYEQYF. In DNA form, the CDR3 reads TGTGCCAGCAGCCGCCGGGACCTCAACCATTACGAGCAGTACTTC.

A few counts support this clonotype. The chain has TRBV6-2 or TRBV6-3 and TRBJ2-7, with D uncertain. The germline V and J ends were trimmed by 8 bases and 0 bases, with 11 bases remaining between them. Germline CDR1 and CDR2: MNHEY and SVGEGT. This CDR3 is built from 13 residues. In DNA form, the CDR3 reads TGTGCCAGCGAGGCACACATCTCCTACGAGCAGTACTTC. Protein product: CASEAHISYEQYF.

This clonotype was seen more than once but under ten times. J is TRBJ2-5 and V is TRBV11-2; 7 positions agree with TRBD2. J lost 1 base, V lost 5 bases, and 10 bases had no gene match. Looked up from germline, CDR1 is SGHAT and CDR2 is FQNNGV. This CDR3 contains 16 residues. DNA for the CDR3: TGTGCCAGCAGCGCAAGCGGAGCGGGGTTCCAAGAGACCCAGTACTTC. Its translation is CASSASGAGFQETQYF.

The table lists this clonotype with a count of one. The chain combines TRBV6-1 with TRBJ2-7; TRBD2 is a possible D gene (6 bases). The CDR3 has 19 residues. The V end was cut by 7 bases, the J end by 1 base, with 29 bases between. The germline V gene encodes CDR1 MNHNS and CDR2 SASEGT. CDR3 nucleotides: TGTGCCAGCATCAAAACGGTGGCGGGACTCCACGCCAAGTCCTACGAGCAGTACTTC. Its translation: CASIKTVAGLHAKSYEQYF.

The gene calls are TRBV9 and TRBJ2-2; 7 bases are shared with TRBD2. Per germline, CDR1 SGDLS and CDR2 YYNGEE. V dropped 1 base and J dropped 1; count of bases not matched to a gene: 4. The CDR3 is 16 amino acids. CDR3 protein: CASSVLGGRNTGELFF. The CDR3 DNA sequence: TGTGCCAGCAGCGTACTGGGCGGGAGGAACACCGGGGAGCTGTTTTTT.

The chain combines TRBV9 with TRBJ2-2, with a weak D call TRBD1 (6 bases). From germline, CDR1 is SGDLS and CDR2 YYNGEE. There are 15 residues in the CDR3. The V end lost 5 bases, the J end lost 7 bases, and 18 bases lay between the germline ends. In nucleotides, the CDR3 is TGTGCCAGCAGGACTAACACAGGGTCGGACGGGGAGCTGTTTTTT. It translates to CASRTNTGSDGELFF.

V is TRBV9 and J is TRBJ2-6; D is perhaps TRBD2 (5 bases). The CDR3 length is 20 residues. Germline values: CDR1 SGDLS, CDR2 YYNGEE. V was trimmed by 3 bases and J by 0 bases, leaving 22 bases between them. DNA for the CDR3: TGTGCCAGCAGCGAGTTCCCGGGGTCACGGATTGTCTCTGGGGCCAACGTCCTGACTTTC. It codes for CASSEFPGSRIVSGANVLTF.

This clonotype turned up a few times. This chain connects TRBV20-1 to TRBJ2-3; D possibly corresponds to TRBD1 (6 bases). The V gene's germline CDR1 is DFQATT and CDR2 SNEGSKA (reference sequence). This CDR3 is built from 18 residues. CDR3 sequence: CIDGGSETCNTSTDTQYF. In DNA, the CDR3 is TGCATTGATGGGGGCTCCGAAACCTGCAATACTAGCACAGATACGCAGTATTTT.

To note about this clonotype: The germline gene is not matched at one end of the junction; a read error may be the cause. This chain links TRBV27 with TRBJ2-4; 8 nucleotides line up with TRBD1. The germline CDR1 and CDR2 sequences are MNHEY and SMNVEV (reference sequence). The CDR3 length is 14 residues. This CDR3 is CASSLSRGHYEQYF. CDR3 DNA: TGTGCCAGCAGTTTAAGCAGGGGGCACTACGAGCAGTATTTC.

This chain uses TRBV20-1 with TRBJ2-5, with D unresolved. The V end lost 1 base, the J end lost 10 bases, and 10 bases lay between the germline ends. The CDR3 consists of 11 residues. The germline CDR1 and CDR2 sequences are DFQATT and SNEGSKA (reference sequence). CDR3 amino acids: CSARGTLVQYF. In nucleotides, the CDR3 is TGCAGTGCTAGAGGAACACTCGTCCAGTACTTC.

J is TRBJ1-5 and V is TRBV28; D is undetermined. CDR1 and CDR2 from the germline V gene are MDHEN and SYDVKM. This CDR3 region has 15 residues. The V gene lost 1 base and the J gene lost 0 bases, with 7 bases spanning the gap. The CDR3 DNA sequence: TGTGCCAGCAGTTTATACACCTATAGCAATCAGCCCCAGCATTTT. Translation gives CASSLYTYSNQPQHF.

The chain has TRBV29-1 and TRBJ1-1; 9 bases agree with TRBD1. This CDR3 region has 14 residues. V was pared by 5 bases and J by 4 bases, with 8 bases of the junction left unmatched. Germline-derived CDR1 and CDR2 are SQVTM and ANQGSEA. CDR3 in amino acids: CSVPLQGAGTEAFF. The DNA of the CDR3 is TGCAGCGTTCCCCTACAGGGGGCTGGCACTGAAGCTTTCTTT.

The CDR3 DNA sequence: TGTGCCAGCAGCTCCGGGGGGCGAGGCGCAGATACGCAGTATTTT. It codes for CASSSGGRGADTQYF. The rearrangement joins TRBV11-2 to TRBJ2-3, with D possibly matching TRBD2 (7 bases). Germline assignment: CDR1 SGHAT and CDR2 FQNNGV. The CDR3 contains 15 residues. The V end was cut by 4 bases, the J end by 4 bases, with 15 bases between.